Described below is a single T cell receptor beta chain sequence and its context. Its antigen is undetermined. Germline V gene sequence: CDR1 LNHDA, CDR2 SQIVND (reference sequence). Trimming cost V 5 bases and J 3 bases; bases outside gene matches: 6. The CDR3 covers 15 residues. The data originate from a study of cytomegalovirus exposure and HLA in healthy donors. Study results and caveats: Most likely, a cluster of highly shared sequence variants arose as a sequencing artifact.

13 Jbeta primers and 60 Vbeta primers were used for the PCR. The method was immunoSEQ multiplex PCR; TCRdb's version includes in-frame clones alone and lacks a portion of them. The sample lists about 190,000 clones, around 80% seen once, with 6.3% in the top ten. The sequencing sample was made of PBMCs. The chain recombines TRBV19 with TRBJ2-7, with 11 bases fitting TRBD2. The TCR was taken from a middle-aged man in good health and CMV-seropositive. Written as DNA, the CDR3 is TGTGCCAGTAGTTTAATAGCGGGGGGGAGCTACGAGCAGTACTTC. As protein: CASSLIAGGSYEQYF. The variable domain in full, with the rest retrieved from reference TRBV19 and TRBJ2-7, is DGGITQSPKYLFRKEGQNVTLSCEQNLNHDAMYWYRQDPGQGLRLIYYSQIVNDFQKGDIAEGYSVSREKKESFPLTVTSAQKNPTAFYLCASSLIAGGSYEQYFGPGTRLTVT.